This entry lists 27 T cell receptor beta chains sequenced from one sample in a study of cytomegalovirus exposure and HLA in healthy donors. The PCR employed 60 Vbeta primers together with 13 Jbeta primers. The method was immunoSEQ multiplex PCR; TCRdb's version includes in-frame clones alone and lacks a portion of them. The sample contains roughly 89,000 clones, 80% to 90% of which appear only once. The sequenced sample consisted of PBMCs. The receptors were sampled from a woman in her 30s in good health and CMV-seronegative.

The chain carries TRBV6-6 and TRBJ2-2, with a possible D match to TRBD1 (7 bases). The CDR3 has 15 amino acids. Trimming cost V 6 bases and J 6 bases, with 17 bases left between them. CDR1 is MNHNY, CDR2 SVGAGI, per germline (reference sequence). The CDR3 sequence is CASRTTGRRAGELFF. In DNA, the CDR3 is TGTGCCAGCAGAACGACAGGGAGGAGGGCCGGGGAGCTGTTTTTT.

Worth noting for this clone: One end of the junction is discordant with germline, which a read error may explain. V is TRBV29-1 and J is TRBJ2-7; unclear D gene. This CDR3 spans 14 amino acids. Germline V CDR1 and CDR2: SQVTM, ANQGSEA. The CDR3 DNA reads as TGCAGCGTGGAAGGGCGGTGGCCGTGGTACGAGCAGTACTTC. This gives the protein CSVEGRWPWYEQYF.

The chain combines TRBV6-1 with TRBJ2-4, with D possibly being TRBD1 (6 bases). V was shortened by 4 bases and J by 0 bases, with 10 bases between the two germline ends. The CDR3 spans 15 residues. CDR1 MNHNS and CDR2 SASEGT come from the germline V gene. CDR3 amino acids: CASSGTVIAKNIQYF. CDR3 bases: TGTGCCAGCAGTGGGACAGTAATAGCCAAAAACATTCAGTACTTC.

The V call is TRBV9, the J call TRBJ2-1; D is possibly TRBD1 (6 bases). Trimming left V 3 bases short and J 6 bases short, with 16 bases between. Germline V gives CDR1 SGDLS, CDR2 YYNGEE. This CDR3 contains 15 residues. CDR3 bases: TGTGCCAGCAGCGCGCCCGTGACAGGAATCAATGAGCAGTTCTTC. This gives the protein CASSAPVTGINEQFF. The variable domain in full, completed from reference TRBV9 and TRBJ2-1, reads DSGVTQTPKHLITATGQRVTLRCSPRSGDLSVYWYQQSLDQGLQFLIQYYNGEERAKGNILERFSAQQFPDLHSELNLSSLELGDSALYFCASSAPVTGINEQFFGPGTRLTVL.

The rearrangement links TRBV2 to TRBJ2-7; tentatively, D is TRBD1 (6 bases). Germline CDR1 and CDR2: SNHLY and FYNNEI. V lost 1 base to trimming and J lost 2 bases, with 9 bases between them. The CDR3 sequence is 14 residues long. The CDR3 coding sequence is TGTGCCAGCAGTGAAGACAGGGCAACCTACGAGCAGTACTTC. This codes for CASSEDRATYEQYF.

The genes are TRBV28 and TRBJ2-3; D gene uncertain. This CDR3 spans 17 amino acids. Trimming took 1 base from V and 2 from J, leaving 16 bases between them. Germline V gene sequence: CDR1 MDHEN, CDR2 SYDVKM. In DNA form, the CDR3 reads TGTGCCAGCAGTTTATCGTTAATACGGCGGATCACAGATACGCAGTATTTT. Translating it yields CASSLSLIRRITDTQYF.

The V gene is TRBV9, the J gene TRBJ2-7; 8 nucleotides line up with TRBD1. There are 14 residues in the CDR3. V trimming: 2 bases; J trimming: 5 bases; junction bases outside the gene matches: 6. Germline CDR1 SGDLS, CDR2 YYNGEE. The CDR3 DNA sequence: TGTGCCAGCAGCGTGACCGGGACAGGTAACGAGCAGTACTTC. It encodes CASSVTGTGNEQYF. Supplemented by reference TRBV9 and TRBJ2-7, the full variable domain reads DSGVTQTPKHLITATGQRVTLRCSPRSGDLSVYWYQQSLDQGLQFLIQYYNGEERAKGNILERFSAQQFPDLHSELNLSSLELGDSALYFCASSVTGTGNEQYFGPGTRLTVT.

The chain uses TRBV9 and TRBJ2-7, with D maybe TRBD2 (6 bases). This CDR3 comprises 15 residues. CDR1 is SGDLS and CDR2 is YYNGEE in the germline V gene. Trimming cost V 4 bases and J 0 bases, with 14 bases left between them. CDR3 nucleotide sequence: TGTGCCAGCAGCTCGGCCGGGACTGGCTCCTACGAGCAGTACTTC. It codes for CASSSAGTGSYEQYF.

The chain carries TRBV6-1 and TRBJ1-2; the match to TRBD1 covers 7 bases. The V and J ends lost 6 bases and 6 bases, in that order; junction bases with no gene match: 10. The CDR3 is 14 amino acids. Per the germline V gene, CDR1 is MNHNS and CDR2 is SASEGT. The CDR3 DNA is TGTGCCAGCAGATTACAGGGGTCCCTGAATGGCTACACCTTC. It specifies CASRLQGSLNGYTF.

The chain is built from TRBV2 and TRBJ2-3; no clear D gene. From germline, CDR1 is SNHLY and CDR2 FYNNEI. V lost 5 bases and J 0 bases, leaving 3 bases between the germline ends. CDR3 size: 12 residues. Here the CDR3 reads CASSTSTDTQYF. In DNA, the CDR3 is TGTGCCAGCAGTACTAGCACAGATACGCAGTATTTT.

CDR3 protein: CASSIFTGETNQPQHF. The DNA of the CDR3 is TGTGCCAGCAGCATATTTACAGGAGAGACGAATCAGCCCCAGCATTTT. This sequence joins TRBV7-2 and TRBJ1-5; perhaps TRBD1 as D (5 bases). V was trimmed by 5 bases and J by 4 bases, leaving 18 bases between them. Germline assignment: CDR1 SGHTA and CDR2 FQGNSA. This CDR3 contains 16 residues.

The genes are TRBV9 and TRBJ2-5, with TRBD2 matching over 8 bases. This CDR3 comprises 16 residues. The V gene's germline CDR1 is SGDLS and CDR2 YYNGEE. V shed 4 bases and J 1 base; nucleotides not matched to a gene: 9. The CDR3 nucleotides read TGTGCCAGCAGCCTCAGCGGTCGGGGGGGCCAAGAGACCCAGTACTTC. Translation gives CASSLSGRGGQETQYF.

V gene TRBV28 combines with J gene TRBJ1-5; TRBD1 is a possible D gene (5 bases). CDR3 length: 14 residues. Germline assignment: CDR1 MDHEN and CDR2 SYDVKM. V was cut by 5 bases and J by 2 bases, with 10 bases left in between. The CDR3 region is CASSGLTGNQPQHF. The CDR3 nucleotides are TGTGCCAGCAGTGGGCTGACAGGCAATCAGCCCCAGCATTTT. Based on the CDR3 plus reference TRBV28 and TRBJ1-5, the full variable domain is DVKVTQSSRYLVKRTGEKVFLECVQDMDHENMFWYRQDPGLGLRLIYFSYDVKMKEKGDIPEGYSVSREKKERFSLILESASTNQTSMYLCASSGLTGNQPQHFGDGTRLSIL.

The chain recombines TRBV7-6 with TRBJ1-4, with D perhaps TRBD1 (6 bases). Trimming pared 5 bases from V and 1 base from J, leaving 14 bases between. The CDR3 has 16 amino acids. Germline-derived CDR1 and CDR2 are SGHVS and FNYEAQ. The CDR3 region has the DNA TGTGCCAGCAGCATAAGTCTACAGGGAACTAATGAAAAACTGTTTTTT. This encodes CASSISLQGTNEKLFF.

This clone was seen a handful of times. The rearrangement uses TRBV28 and TRBJ2-1; 9 bases map to TRBD1. CDR3 size: 17 residues. CDR1 and CDR2 from the germline V gene are MDHEN and SYDVKM. The J segment lost 7 bases and the V segment lost 1 base, leaving 11 bases of the junction unmatched. The CDR3 DNA follows: TGTGCCAGCAGTTTATTCATTACCGGGACAGGGTTTAATGAGCAGTTCTTC. Its protein product is CASSLFITGTGFNEQFF.

This clone was detected a few times. The chain links TRBV7-6 to TRBJ2-3; D remains ambiguous. This CDR3 comprises 13 residues. In germline, CDR1 is SGHVS, CDR2 FNYEAQ. V was pared by 1 base and J by 4 bases, with 6 bases between. CDR3 bases: TGTGCCAGCAGCTTAGTTGTAGCAGATACGCAGTATTTT. Protein sequence: CASSLVVADTQYF.

V and J are TRBV7-9 and TRBJ2-2, with a possible D match to TRBD2 (5 bases). V gave up 6 bases and J gave up 4 bases, with 15 bases separating them. Germline V gene data show CDR1 as SEHNR and CDR2 as FQNEAQ (reference sequence). There are 15 residues in the CDR3. CDR3 amino acids: CASRRGFSSTGELFF. The CDR3 bases are TGTGCCAGCAGGCGAGGGTTCTCGAGCACCGGGGAGCTGTTTTTT.

The J gene is TRBJ2-3, the V gene TRBV10-3; 8 bases are a match to TRBD1. The junction had 9 bases not matched to a gene; V was cut back by 10 bases and J by 0 bases. The CDR3 covers 15 residues. Germline values: CDR1 ENHRY, CDR2 SYGVKD. CDR3 nucleotide sequence: TGTGCCACCAAGAAGACAGGGGATAGCACAGATACGCAGTATTTT. It codes for CATKKTGDSTDTQYF.

The chain is built from TRBV28 and TRBJ1-4; TRBD1 agrees at 8 bases. This CDR3 region has 15 residues. Trimming at V came to 2 bases and at J to 7 bases, leaving 6 bases not matched to a gene. From germline, CDR1 is MDHEN and CDR2 SYDVKM. CDR3 DNA sequence: TGTGCCAGCAGTTTAAGGTCAGGGGGCGGTGAAAAACTGTTTTTT. Translating gives CASSLRSGGGEKLFF.

This chain connects TRBV9 to TRBJ2-3; 14 nucleotides agree with TRBD2. The CDR3 has 17 amino acids. Germline CDR1 SGDLS, CDR2 YYNGEE. After removal of 3 bases from V and 5 bases from J, the junction contained 8 bases not matched to a gene. CDR3 sequence: CASSATTSGRAKDTQYF. The CDR3 coding sequence is TGTGCCAGCAGCGCGACGACTAGCGGGAGGGCCAAAGATACGCAGTATTTT.

The chain links TRBV4-3 to TRBJ2-1; TRBD2 is a possible D gene (6 bases). V gave up 0 bases and J gave up 2 bases, with 8 bases separating them. Germline V gene data show CDR1 as LGHNA and CDR2 as YSLEER. The length of the CDR3 is 15 residues. The CDR3 loop reads CASSQDGRPYNEQFF. Written as DNA, the CDR3 is TGCGCCAGCAGCCAAGACGGGAGACCCTACAATGAGCAGTTCTTC.

This sequence joins TRBV5-6 and TRBJ2-3; TRBD2 is a possible D gene (6 bases). V was trimmed by 3 bases and J by 0 bases, leaving 11 bases between them. Germline CDR1 SGHDT, CDR2 YYEEEE. The CDR3 is 15 amino acids. CDR3 bases: TGTGCCAGCAGCTACCCCGGGACTAGCACAGATACGCAGTATTTT. Its protein product is CASSYPGTSTDTQYF. The full variable domain, rest sourced from reference TRBV5-6 and TRBJ2-3, is DAGVTQSPTHLIKTRGQQVTLRCSPKSGHDTVSWYQQALGQGPQFIFQYYEEEERQRGNFPDRFSGHQFPNYSSELNVNALLLGDSALYLCASSYPGTSTDTQYFGPGTRLTVL.

This clone was found a few times. The gene calls are TRBV29-1 and TRBJ2-1; no clear D gene. This CDR3 is 12 amino acids long. The V end was cut by 4 bases, the J end by 7 bases, with 11 bases between. In germline, CDR1 is SQVTM, CDR2 ANQGSEA. The CDR3 DNA follows: TGCAGCGTTGGTCGTCCCGGGAATGAGCAGTTCTTC. This gives the protein CSVGRPGNEQFF.

This chain connects TRBV5-4 to TRBJ1-2; D is possibly TRBD1 (6 bases). The ends were cut back, 2 bases at V and 7 bases at J, with 12 bases in the middle. The CDR3 is 13 residues long. The germline gives CDR1 SGHNT, CDR2 YYREEE (reference sequence). The CDR3 DNA reads as TGTGCCAGCAGCTTAGCAGGGGCTGTTGGCTACACCTTC. It codes for CASSLAGAVGYTF.

The chain links TRBV14 to TRBJ2-2, with 7 nucleotides matching TRBD1. The CDR3 length is 14 residues. V lost 4 bases to trimming and J lost 4 bases; unmatched junction nucleotides: 3. Per the germline V gene, CDR1 is SGHDN and CDR2 is FVKESK. In DNA, the CDR3 is TGTGCCAGCAGCCTCGGGACAGCCACCGGGGAGCTGTTTTTT. Amino acid sequence: CASSLGTATGELFF.

CDR3 coding DNA: TGTGCCAGCAGGCGGACAGATAGCTCCTACGAGCAGTACTTC. It encodes CASRRTDSSYEQYF. The rearrangement links TRBV6-6 to TRBJ2-7, with a possible D match to TRBD1 (6 bases). Germline V gives CDR1 MNHNY, CDR2 SVGAGI (reference sequence). Trimming removed 6 bases at V and 0 bases at J, with 12 bases between. The CDR3 sequence is 14 residues long.

V and J are TRBV7-9 and TRBJ1-1; the match to TRBD1 covers 7 bases. Per the germline V gene, CDR1 is SEHNR and CDR2 is FQNEAQ (reference sequence). CDR3 length: 14 residues. With V trimmed by 0 bases and J by 8 bases, 6 bases remained unmatched. The CDR3 loop reads CASSLATGSAEAFF. The CDR3 nucleotides are TGTGCCAGCAGCTTAGCGACAGGGTCAGCGGAAGCTTTCTTT.